This TCR beta chain derives from a study of cytotoxic CD8 clonotypes in ibrutinib-treated CLL. V was clipped by 0 bases and J by 6 bases, with 12 bases between them. Germline V lookup: CDR1 KGHSH, CDR2 LQKENI. The CDR3 totals 14 residues. For TCR beta libraries, roughly 1.9 micrograms of genomic DNA were obtained from cryopreserved PBMCs. The intended depth for sequencing was 1 in 200,000 to 1 in 1 million T cells. TCRdb's table, derived via immunoSEQ multiplex PCR, lists solely in-frame clones and lacks some. The sample consists of some 92,000 clones, roughly four fifths of them appearing once. Study outcomes and limitations: Clonality climbed at ibrutinib response, then dropped toward baseline at progression.

Comments on this clone: The antigen is undetermined.

The chain recombines TRBV18 with TRBJ2-7; D possibly corresponds to TRBD2 (6 bases). Specimen: PBMCs, collected after 24 months of ibrutinib treatment. This TCR came from a human donor with chronic lymphocytic leukemia. CDR3: CASSPPGGPGEQYF. For the CDR3, the DNA is TGTGCCAGCTCACCACCGGGAGGTCCTGGCGAGCAGTACTTC.